The subject of this entry is one T cell receptor beta chain. Libraries were prepared by immunoSEQ multiplex PCR; TCRdb keeps only in-frame clonotypes and omits some of them. The sample holds approximately 88,000 clones; approximately 90% are singletons and the top ten take roughly 0.7%. The CDR3 covers 14 residues. Germline CDR1 is SQVTM and CDR2 is ANQGSEA. V lost 7 bases and J lost 0, with 13 bases in between. The sample originates from a study of OX40 agonist ivuxolimab in advanced cancers. The source was CD4+ or CD8+ T cells sorted from blood, collected in a trial of the OX40 agonist ivuxolimab. The TCR sequence derives from an adult with an advanced solid tumor such as melanoma, head and neck, liver or kidney cancer. V usage is TRBV29-1 and J usage is TRBJ2-1, with D perhaps TRBD2 (6 bases). The CDR3 nucleotides are TGCAGCGCCCTAGCGTTTAGCTCCTACAATGAGCAGTTCTTC. Translation: CSALAFSSYNEQFF.